Listed below are T cell receptor beta chains from one sample, sequenced in a study of siplizumab effects on memory and regulatory T cells. Repertoires were generated with immunoSEQ multiplex PCR, while TCRdb's copy carries only in-frame clones and drops some. This table holds some 87,000 clones, 80% to 90% found once. The material sequenced was CD4+ T cells sorted from blood. The receptors stem from a human donor in good health. Both conserved end residues are part of each CDR3. D genes are given only for firm matches. Only some rows state a clone size, as once, few, many or a class for expanded clones.

v_gene: TRBV5-1
abundance: .
j_gene: TRBJ2-1
d_gene: TRBD2
CDR3nt: TGCGCCAGCAGCGGAAGCGGGGTAAGCTCCTACAATGAGCAGTTCTTC
CDR3aa: CASSGSGVSSYNEQFF

v_gene: TRBV27
abundance: .
j_gene: TRBJ1-1
d_gene: .
CDR3nt: TGTGCCAGCAGTTCTCGAGACAGCACTGAAGCTTTCTTT
CDR3aa: CASSSRDSTEAFF

v_gene: TRBV6-1
abundance: .
j_gene: TRBJ1-4
d_gene: .
CDR3nt: TGTGCCAGCAGTGAAGGAGGGTATAGTGAAAAACTGTTTTTT
CDR3aa: CASSEGGYSEKLFF

v_gene: TRBV25-1
abundance: .
j_gene: TRBJ2-7
d_gene: TRBD1
CDR3nt: TGTGCCAGCAGTCAGGGGGTGTACGAGCAGTACTTC
CDR3aa: CASSQGVYEQYF

v_gene: TRBV7-8
abundance: .
j_gene: TRBJ2-3
d_gene: .
CDR3nt: TGTGCCAGCAGCCGGTCTTCTACCGGGATCGATACGCAGTATTTT
CDR3aa: CASSRSSTGIDTQYF

v_gene: TRBV28
abundance: .
j_gene: TRBJ1-5
d_gene: .
CDR3nt: TGTGCCAGCAGGAACTATAAGGAGCAGCCCCAGCATTTT
CDR3aa: CASRNYKEQPQHF

v_gene: TRBV4-2
abundance: .
j_gene: TRBJ2-7
d_gene: .
CDR3nt: TGTGCCAGTAGTCACGACTCCTACGAGCAGTACTTC
CDR3aa: CASSHDSYEQYF

v_gene: TRBV19
abundance: .
j_gene: TRBJ1-5
d_gene: .
CDR3nt: TGTGCCAGTAGTCCATTCATCGGCAGGGTGGGAAATCAGCCCCAGCATTTT
CDR3aa: CASSPFIGRVGNQPQHF

v_gene: TRBV6-4
abundance: .
j_gene: TRBJ2-3
d_gene: TRBD1
CDR3nt: TGTGCCAGCAGGGAAGACAGGGGGCCAGGGTCGCAGTATTTT
CDR3aa: CASREDRGPGSQYF

v_gene: TRBV6-5
abundance: once
j_gene: TRBJ2-7
d_gene: TRBD1
CDR3nt: TGTGCCAGCAGTAGGGACAGGACCTACGAGCAGTACTTC
CDR3aa: CASSRDRTYEQYF

v_gene: TRBV5-1
abundance: .
j_gene: TRBJ2-7
d_gene: .
CDR3nt: TGCGCCAGCAGCAACCCGCCGGGACCCTCCTACGAGCAGTACTTC
CDR3aa: CASSNPPGPSYEQYF

v_gene: TRBV30
abundance: .
j_gene: TRBJ2-1
d_gene: .
CDR3nt: TGTGCCTGGAGTTGGGGGGCGGGTAACAATGAGCAGTTCTTC
CDR3aa: CAWSWGAGNNEQFF

v_gene: TRBV7-9
abundance: few
j_gene: TRBJ1-3
d_gene: TRBD1
CDR3nt: TGTGCCAGCAGCGACAGGGCGTCTGGAAACACCATATATTTT
CDR3aa: CASSDRASGNTIYF

v_gene: TRBV19
abundance: .
j_gene: TRBJ1-2
d_gene: .
CDR3nt: TGTGCCAGTAGTATAGATAACTGGGAGGCCGACTATGGCTACACCTTC
CDR3aa: CASSIDNWEADYGYTF

v_gene: TRBV7-6
abundance: .
j_gene: TRBJ2-3
d_gene: .
CDR3nt: TGTGCCAGCAGCCCCGGGACCCAGGGGCATACGCAGTATTTT
CDR3aa: CASSPGTQGHTQYF

v_gene: TRBV4-2
abundance: .
j_gene: TRBJ1-5
d_gene: .
CDR3nt: TGTGCCAGCAGCCAAGGGTTTGATGGTAGGGACCAGCCCCAGCATTTT
CDR3aa: CASSQGFDGRDQPQHF

v_gene: TRBV13
abundance: .
j_gene: TRBJ2-1
d_gene: TRBD2
CDR3nt: TGTGCCAGCAGCTTGGCTAGCGGACCCTACAATGAGCAGTTCTTC
CDR3aa: CASSLASGPYNEQFF

v_gene: TRBV7-9
abundance: once
j_gene: TRBJ2-5
d_gene: .
CDR3nt: TGTGCCAGCAGCTTAGCGCTGGCGAACGTGGAGACCCAGTACTTC
CDR3aa: CASSLALANVETQYF

v_gene: TRBV5-1
abundance: .
j_gene: TRBJ2-7
d_gene: TRBD1
CDR3nt: TGCGCCAGCAGCACACGACAGGGCTCCTACGAGCAGTACTTC
CDR3aa: CASSTRQGSYEQYF

v_gene: TRBV28
abundance: .
j_gene: TRBJ1-4
d_gene: .
CDR3nt: TGTGCCAGCAGGACTTTAAATGAAAAACTGTTTTTT
CDR3aa: CASRTLNEKLFF

v_gene: TRBV7-2
abundance: .
j_gene: TRBJ2-5
d_gene: .
CDR3nt: TGTGCCAGCAGCCACGCGAGGGACGGCAAAGAGACCCAGTACTTC
CDR3aa: CASSHARDGKETQYF

v_gene: TRBV18
abundance: .
j_gene: TRBJ2-7
d_gene: .
CDR3nt: TGTGCCAGCTCCTGGGGCAGATCCTACGAGCAGTACTTC
CDR3aa: CASSWGRSYEQYF

v_gene: TRBV9
abundance: .
j_gene: TRBJ2-2
d_gene: TRBD2
CDR3nt: TGTGCCAGCAGCACCGGACTAGCCCACACCGGGGAGCTGTTTTTT
CDR3aa: CASSTGLAHTGELFF

v_gene: TRBV29-1
abundance: few
j_gene: TRBJ1-5
d_gene: TRBD1
CDR3nt: TGCAGCGTTAGGGACAGGGACAATCAGCCCCAGCATTTT
CDR3aa: CSVRDRDNQPQHF

v_gene: TRBV2
abundance: .
j_gene: TRBJ1-3
d_gene: .
CDR3nt: TGTGCCAGCAGTGCGTCGCACACTGGAAACACCATATATTTT
CDR3aa: CASSASHTGNTIYF

v_gene: TRBV5-1
abundance: .
j_gene: TRBJ2-7
d_gene: TRBD2
CDR3nt: TGCGCCAGCAGCTTGGTAACTAGCGGGAGAGTCGAGCAGTACTTC
CDR3aa: CASSLVTSGRVEQYF

v_gene: TRBV5-1
abundance: .
j_gene: TRBJ1-1
d_gene: .
CDR3nt: TGCGCCAGCAGCTTTCAAGGGGGCACTGAAGCTTTCTTT
CDR3aa: CASSFQGGTEAFF

v_gene: TRBV7-9
abundance: .
j_gene: TRBJ1-1
d_gene: .
CDR3nt: TGTGCCAGCAGCTTATCCAACAGAATGAACACTGAAGCTTTCTTT
CDR3aa: CASSLSNRMNTEAFF

v_gene: TRBV28
abundance: .
j_gene: TRBJ2-5
d_gene: .
CDR3nt: TGTGCCAGCAGTTCAACCCGCAAGTGGGTTGGCCAAGAGACCCAGTACTTC
CDR3aa: CASSSTRKWVGQETQYF

v_gene: TRBV18
abundance: .
j_gene: TRBJ2-3
d_gene: TRBD2
CDR3nt: TGTGCCAGCTCACCGTCAGCGGGAGAGTTCACAGATACGCAGTATTTT
CDR3aa: CASSPSAGEFTDTQYF

v_gene: TRBV28
abundance: .
j_gene: TRBJ1-4
d_gene: .
CDR3nt: TGTGCCAGCAGGCCGGGCCGTCATAATGAAAAACTGTTTTTT
CDR3aa: CASRPGRHNEKLFF

v_gene: TRBV28
abundance: .
j_gene: TRBJ2-6
d_gene: .
CDR3nt: TGTGCCAGCAGTGGTGGGGCCAACGTCCTGACTTTC
CDR3aa: CASSGGANVLTF

v_gene: TRBV28
abundance: .
j_gene: TRBJ1-1
d_gene: .
CDR3nt: TGTGCCAGCAGTTCCCCCCCCAGGGCTGAAGCTTTCTTT
CDR3aa: CASSSPPRAEAFF

v_gene: TRBV29-1
abundance: .
j_gene: TRBJ2-2
d_gene: .
CDR3nt: TGCAGCGTCCGCCAGGGGAACACTGGGGAGCTGTTTTTT
CDR3aa: CSVRQGNTGELFF

v_gene: TRBV19
abundance: .
j_gene: TRBJ2-1
d_gene: TRBD2
CDR3nt: TGTGCCAGTAGTAGACTAGCGGGAGGGGGCTACAATGAGCAGTTCTTC
CDR3aa: CASSRLAGGGYNEQFF

v_gene: TRBV30
abundance: once
j_gene: TRBJ1-1
d_gene: .
CDR3nt: TGTGCCTGGAGTGAAAGAAGGACTGAAGCTTTCTTT
CDR3aa: CAWSERRTEAFF

v_gene: TRBV4-2
abundance: .
j_gene: TRBJ2-7
d_gene: TRBD1
CDR3nt: TGTGCCAGCAGCCAAGACCCGGACAGGGGAATCTACGAGCAGTACTTC
CDR3aa: CASSQDPDRGIYEQYF

v_gene: TRBV11-2
abundance: .
j_gene: TRBJ1-2
d_gene: TRBD1
CDR3nt: TGTGCCAGCAGCACACCCCGGGACAGGGCTGTTGGCTACACCTTC
CDR3aa: CASSTPRDRAVGYTF

v_gene: TRBV9
abundance: .
j_gene: TRBJ1-3
d_gene: .
CDR3nt: TGTGCCAGCAGCGCCGACGACGTCTCTGGAAACACCATATATTTT
CDR3aa: CASSADDVSGNTIYF

v_gene: TRBV30
abundance: .
j_gene: TRBJ1-2
d_gene: .
CDR3nt: TGTGCCTGGAGTGTAGATGTACGGGCCTATGGCTACACCTTC
CDR3aa: CAWSVDVRAYGYTF

v_gene: TRBV27
abundance: .
j_gene: TRBJ2-7
d_gene: .
CDR3nt: TGTGCCAGCAGTCCCCGTGACCCCCCCTACGAGCAGTACTTC
CDR3aa: CASSPRDPPYEQYF

v_gene: TRBV10-3
abundance: once
j_gene: TRBJ2-3
d_gene: .
CDR3nt: TGTGCCATCAGTGAACGCACTAGAATATCAGATACGCAGTATTTT
CDR3aa: CAISERTRISDTQYF

v_gene: TRBV7-2
abundance: .
j_gene: TRBJ1-1
d_gene: .
CDR3nt: TGTGCCAGCAGATCAGGGGTTAGCACTGAAGCTTTCTTT
CDR3aa: CASRSGVSTEAFF

v_gene: TRBV28
abundance: .
j_gene: TRBJ1-3
d_gene: .
CDR3nt: TGTGCCAGCTGTGAGATTCGACAGAACTCTGGAAACACCATATATTTT
CDR3aa: CASCEIRQNSGNTIYF

v_gene: TRBV6-1
abundance: .
j_gene: TRBJ2-7
d_gene: TRBD2
CDR3nt: TGTGCCAGCAGTGGGACGGGACTAAAATACTACGAGCAGTACTTC
CDR3aa: CASSGTGLKYYEQYF

v_gene: TRBV27
abundance: .
j_gene: TRBJ1-2
d_gene: .
CDR3nt: TGTGCCAGCAGCCAGTCTCACTTCTATGGCTACACCTTC
CDR3aa: CASSQSHFYGYTF

v_gene: TRBV6-5
abundance: .
j_gene: TRBJ2-2
d_gene: TRBD2
CDR3nt: TGTGCCAGCAGAAGGACTAGCGGCGGGGAGCTGTTTTTT
CDR3aa: CASRRTSGGELFF

v_gene: TRBV30
abundance: .
j_gene: TRBJ2-1
d_gene: TRBD2
CDR3nt: TGTGCCTGGAGTGGCCTAGCGGGAGGTTTATGGACCTACAATGAGCAGTTCTTC
CDR3aa: CAWSGLAGGLWTYNEQFF

v_gene: TRBV11-3
abundance: .
j_gene: TRBJ2-1
d_gene: TRBD1
CDR3nt: TGTGCCAGCAGCTTAGAGGGGACAGGCTCCTACAATGAGCAGTTCTTC
CDR3aa: CASSLEGTGSYNEQFF

v_gene: TRBV30
abundance: .
j_gene: TRBJ2-1
d_gene: .
CDR3nt: TGTGCCTGGAGTCCCGGGAGCTCCTACAATGAGCAGTTCTTC
CDR3aa: CAWSPGSSYNEQFF

v_gene: TRBV4-1
abundance: .
j_gene: TRBJ2-7
d_gene: .
CDR3nt: TGCGCCAGCAGCCAAGATCCGCTCCACGAGCAGTACTTC
CDR3aa: CASSQDPLHEQYF

v_gene: TRBV15
abundance: .
j_gene: TRBJ1-2
d_gene: .
CDR3nt: TGTGCCACCAGCTCCGCGACAACCCCGGATGGCTACACCTTC
CDR3aa: CATSSATTPDGYTF

v_gene: TRBV6-4
abundance: .
j_gene: TRBJ1-2
d_gene: TRBD1
CDR3nt: TGTGCCAGCAGTGACTCAGTCTGGGACAGGGCCGGTGGCTACACCTTC
CDR3aa: CASSDSVWDRAGGYTF

v_gene: TRBV18
abundance: .
j_gene: TRBJ1-1
d_gene: .
CDR3nt: TGTGCCAGCTCACTTCTAGGGGGCACTGAAGCTTTCTTT
CDR3aa: CASSLLGGTEAFF

v_gene: TRBV9
abundance: .
j_gene: TRBJ2-1
d_gene: .
CDR3nt: TGTGCCAGCAGTGCGGGGGCAGGGGTACGAAATGAGCAGTTCTTC
CDR3aa: CASSAGAGVRNEQFF